This TCR beta chain was captured in a study of T cells after yellow fever vaccination. As for the study in general: With SMART-Seq v4 Ultra Low Input, the fractions containing low cell numbers were prepared.

TCRdb reprocessed the 5' RACE reads via MiXCR and lists one record per CDR3 protein. The sample includes 300,000 to 400,000 distinct CDR3 sequences, about 12% of them seen just once. This clonotype was seen only a few times. This CDR3 spans 13 amino acids. Germline V lookup: CDR1 LGHNA, CDR2 YSLEER. Trimming removed 0 bases from V and 8 bases from J, with 10 bases in between. This receptor was identified in a man younger than 35 who received the YFV17D yellow fever vaccine. The material was CD4+ T cells sorted from PBMCs, obtained 15 days after the yellow fever booster vaccination. The chain combines TRBV4-3 with TRBJ1-1; D unresolved. CDR3 sequence: CASSQDFGLEAFF. CDR3 nucleotides: TGCGCCAGCAGCCAAGATTTCGGGCTGGAAGCTTTCTTT.